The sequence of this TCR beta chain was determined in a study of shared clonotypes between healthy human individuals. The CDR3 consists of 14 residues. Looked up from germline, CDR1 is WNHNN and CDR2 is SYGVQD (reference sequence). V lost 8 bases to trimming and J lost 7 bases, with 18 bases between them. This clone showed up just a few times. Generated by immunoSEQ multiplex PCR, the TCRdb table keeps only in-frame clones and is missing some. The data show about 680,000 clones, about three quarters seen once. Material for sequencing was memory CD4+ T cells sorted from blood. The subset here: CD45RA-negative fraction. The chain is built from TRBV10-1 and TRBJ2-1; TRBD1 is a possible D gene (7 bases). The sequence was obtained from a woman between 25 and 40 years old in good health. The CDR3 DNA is TGCGCCAGCTCGCGGCCAGGGGGGATAAATGAGCAGTTCTTC. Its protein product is CASSRPGGINEQFF.